This TCR beta chain was retrieved from a study of cytomegalovirus exposure and HLA in healthy donors (dated by TCRdb to between 2016 and 2019). For the wider study: An earlier analysis of around 600 of the donors reported about 250 Gb of sequence data and 120 million or so unique TCR beta sequences from about 200 million T cells. In a later analysis, previously published TCR beta repertoires from fewer than 750 donors were re-analyzed and high-resolution HLA genotyping was added so that TCR occurrence patterns could be studied. Among the roughly 400 genotyped donors, around 79% belonged to the genetic ancestry cluster associated with self-reported Caucasian donors. Along with the approximately 670-subject first cohort, a separate validation cohort of around 120 different subjects was used. A later genetic analysis used genome-wide SNP genotypes for about 65% of the roughly 670 donors, treating that subset as a discovery cohort. Every discovery cohort repertoire had been produced on one sequencing platform. Using immunosequencing, the study profiled T cell repertoires from 640 or so subjects and related those repertoires to cytomegalovirus serostatus. The study aimed to test whether cataloging public T cell receptors could reveal signatures of past pathogen exposure. An early release covering roughly 640 HLA-typed donors comprised approximately 300 gigabases of sequencing data and around 85 million unique TCR sequences. Class I and class II HLA loci were covered by the typing at four-digit resolution. The study combined high-throughput TCR immunosequencing, statistical association of individual TCRs with disease status, and machine learning to predict cytomegalovirus infection status. The later analysis used no new phenotypic data to find candidate immune exposures, relying instead on TCR beta sequences and their occurrence across donors. Among about 400 genotyped donors of the cohort, an average of roughly 230,000 unique TCR beta nucleotide sequences was sequenced per donor, of which about 19% were non-productive. Alongside the repertoire data, information on donor age, sex, ethnicity and CMV serostatus was compiled. Because of strong linkage in the cohort, five DR-DQ haplotypes were treated as single units for association and clustering. The number of typed donors differed by locus: about 629-630 for A, B, C, DRB1 and DQB1; some 500 for DQA1; 606 for DPA1; and some 470 for DPB1. An earlier analysis of around 580 of the donors used high-throughput TCR beta sequencing to judge whether each TCR beta V gene segment behaved as functional or pseudogenic. General study outcomes and caveats: A group of highly shared sequence variants was considered likely to be a technical artifact of the sequencing pipeline. CMV serostatus was the only immune exposure information available for the cohort. Because HLA typing was missing for some donors at each locus, association tests included only the typed subset. In this cohort, only TCR beta chains were sequenced, and detectable features were limited by the absence of alpha or paired-chain data. Cytomegalovirus status was reported to be diagnosed by the classifier with high specificity and sensitivity in both the original and validation cohorts. Because counts were too low, around 18 rarely observed V segments, including chromosome 9 orphons, were left out of the earlier analysis of over 550 of the donors. Because the 87-base-pair reads could not distinguish some IMGT-functional V segments, including TRBV6-2 and TRBV6-3, those segments were excluded. When HLA alleles, especially DR and DQ, strongly co-occurred, attributing TCR associations to individual alleles was difficult. In an earlier analysis of about 550 of the donors, most TCR beta V segments were observed in productive rearrangements about 90% or about 30% of the time, broadly matching IMGT annotations. The authors suggested that the approach could potentially be extended to other disease states and immunological phenotypes. A further reported finding was that TCR beta sequences accurately predicted the HLA-A and HLA-B alleles for most subjects in the first cohort. Correlated functional status among segregating V segments might reflect linkage disequilibrium, but an unknown experimental factor could not be ruled out. A later analysis found that TCR association rates varied across HLA loci, with DRB1 alleles showing the most associated TCRs and HLA-C alleles the fewest. Most TCR sequences were seen in very few donors, while some public TCRs were found in many individuals. In a later genetic analysis, fewer N-insertions in productive TCRs were reported among donors in an Asian-associated ancestry cluster than the roughly 700-donor mean. Several of the top co-occurrence clusters appeared to be linked to parvovirus B19, influenza, CMV and Epstein-Barr virus, according to a later analysis. Presence/absence analyses assumed roughly uniform sequencing depth across donors, an assumption that may not hold. Three of the identified cytomegalovirus-associated TCR beta chains were confirmed in vitro to be specific for cytomegalovirus antigens. Compared with equally common non-associated chains, HLA-associated TCR beta chains in a later analysis were more clonally expanded and had lower generation probabilities. Most CMV-associated TCR beta chains appeared to be HLA-restricted in a later analysis, and the HLA associations seemed to be driven largely by CMV exposure. In the study, around 160 TCR beta chains were listed as associated with cytomegalovirus. In a later analysis, about 17,000 TCR beta sequences were associated with specific HLA alleles at a false discovery rate of 0.05. In a later genetic analysis, a missense DCLRE1C variant was associated with V-gene and J-gene trimming of TCR beta chains, and the association was replicated in an independent cohort.

Library method: the immunoSEQ multiplex PCR assay. The multiplex PCR relied on a mix of 60 forward primers for TCR Vbeta segments and 13 reverse primers for TCR Jbeta segments. A multiplex PCR assay on genomic DNA amplified the CDR3 region of rearranged TCR beta genes. The amplified TCR beta libraries were sequenced on the Illumina HiSeq System as 87-base-pair reads. Per the original workflow: In a later analysis, roughly 80 million unique TCR beta chains were counted across the roughly 700 repertoires, and roughly 11 million of these chains were shared by at least two donors. Raw reads were error-corrected and collapsed into unique sequences by a nearest-neighbor algorithm in which closely related sequences were merged to remove PCR and sequencing errors. CDR3 sequences were aligned to IMGT reference sequences to assign V, D and J gene segments. Each retained sequence needed at least a six-nucleotide match to both a V gene segment and a J gene segment. A rearrangement counted as productive if the CDR3 had no stop codons and remained in frame with V and J, and every other rearrangement counted as non-productive. Following IMGT convention, CDR3 was defined as the stretch from the second conserved V-encoded cysteine up to the conserved J-encoded phenylalanine. In an earlier analysis of approximately 590 of the donors, sequences lacking an unambiguous match to a single V gene segment were excluded. An earlier analysis of approximately 590 of the donors called V segments functional above 56.7% productive rearrangements and segregating when the between-donor standard deviation exceeded 5%. To diagnose cytomegalovirus status from the catalog of TCR beta chain sequences, a statistical classification framework was built. V and J gene assignment, in a later analysis, came from comparing TCR nucleotide sequences with IMGT/GENE-DB human TR gene sequences. In a later analysis, CDR3 sequences and most-parsimonious VDJ recombination scenarios were assigned using the TCRdist pipeline. A later analysis defined each TCR beta chain by its CDR3 amino acid sequence plus V-gene family, and excluded reads lacking a unique V-gene family. As a way to deal with suspected cross-contamination and a sequencing artifact, a later analysis dropped 450 to 700 nucleotide sequences that were highly shared and had low generation probability. For each public chain, a later analysis derived a clonal expansion index from normalized ranks of inferred template counts within each repertoire. In a later analysis, generation probabilities were computed with a VDJ recombination model fitted to out-of-frame rearrangements, and the resulting probabilities were checked against IGoR. Hypergeometric tests were used in a later analysis to score TCR-TCR, TCR-HLA and TCR-CMV co-occurrence, with a repertoire-size bias correction applied to the TCR pairs. To estimate false discovery rates, a later analysis permuted the HLA or CMV assignments 20 times. In a later analysis, co-occurring TCRs were grouped using DBSCAN, and TCRdist sequence similarity was added for clustering within HLA-allele-positive subsets. Co-occurrence clustering excluded repertoires with fewer than 30,000 or more than 120,000 public chains, plus five with anomalous nucleotide sharing. TCRdb took this table from immuneACCESS and kept in-frame rearrangements with V and J called. Such tables lack part of the clones; where checked against another copy, unresolved V genes explain under half of the gap, and the rest is unexplained. V, J and clone size are taken as reported in that table, and D and trimming were inferred from the DNA itself. Here the sample has about 84,000 clones; 55% to 65% occur a single time. The ten biggest clones cover 14% to 15% of the sample.

Concerning this clone: No antigen is known for it. Qualities for individual bases were not recorded, and no much larger clone is one base off.

The cohort comprised under 700 healthy bone marrow donors. All cohort members were sampled while nominally healthy, although unrecorded immune exposures were likely present. The donor tested CMV seropositive and was one of the 289 seropositive cohort members. A peripheral blood sample was collected from each donor, and TCR beta sequencing was performed on peripheral blood mononuclear cells. Genomic DNA was extracted from the blood cell samples with the Qiagen DNeasy Blood Extraction Kit. Relative to germline, V is 4 bases shorter and J is 6 bases shorter, with 16 bases between their ends. The CDR1 and CDR2 encoded by the germline V gene are SNHLY and FYNNEI. The CDR3 runs 14 amino acids, cysteine and phenylalanine included. Of all the DNA, just the CDR3 is kept, 42 bases in frame from base 1.

This sequence originates from a woman aged 40-49 years in good health and CMV-seropositive. What was sequenced was PBMCs. The rearranged chain carries TRBV2 and TRBJ2-7; TRBD1 is perhaps the D gene, given 5 matching bases. The CDR3 sequence is CASSVGQGSSEQYF. DNA sequence: TGTGCCAGCAGTGTGGGCCAGGGATCCAGCGAGCAGTACTTC.